This TCR beta chain was identified in a study of T-cell reconstitution after alpha-beta-depleted transplantation in children. This clonotype has a count of ten or more. J was trimmed by 4 bases and V by 6 bases; bases with no gene match: 7. The germline V gene encodes CDR1 SGHTA and CDR2 FQGNSA. This CDR3 has 15 residues. Unique molecular identifiers were used to barcode this TCRbeta library. Each CDR3 protein is one row after TCRdb ran MiXCR on the PCR reads. The profile shows about 200,000 distinct CDR3 sequences, approximately 8% of them singletons. The rearrangement uses TRBV7-2 and TRBJ2-3, with 10 bases matching TRBD1. This TCR was sampled from a male patient between 2 and 15 years old who had a stem cell transplant for acute myeloid leukemia, so the T cells may come from the graft donor. Sequenced material: PBMCs, mostly from graft donor cells, taken 360 days after TCRalphabeta/CD19-depleted stem cell transplant. CDR3: CASRIDRGRADTQYF. In DNA, the CDR3 is TGTGCCAGCAGAATAGACAGGGGGCGAGCAGATACGCAGTATTTT.